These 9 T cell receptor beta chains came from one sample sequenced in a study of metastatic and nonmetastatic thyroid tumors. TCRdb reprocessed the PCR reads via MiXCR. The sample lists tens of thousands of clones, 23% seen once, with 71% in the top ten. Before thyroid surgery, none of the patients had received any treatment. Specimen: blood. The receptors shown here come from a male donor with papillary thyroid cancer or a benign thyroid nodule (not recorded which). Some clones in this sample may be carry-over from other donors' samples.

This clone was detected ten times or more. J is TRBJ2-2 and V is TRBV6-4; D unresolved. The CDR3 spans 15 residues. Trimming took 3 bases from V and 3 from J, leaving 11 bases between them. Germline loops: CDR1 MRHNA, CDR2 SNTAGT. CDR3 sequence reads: CASSEARGDTGELFF. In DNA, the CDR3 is TGTGCCAGCAGTGAAGCGAGAGGTGACACCGGGGAGCTGTTTTTT.

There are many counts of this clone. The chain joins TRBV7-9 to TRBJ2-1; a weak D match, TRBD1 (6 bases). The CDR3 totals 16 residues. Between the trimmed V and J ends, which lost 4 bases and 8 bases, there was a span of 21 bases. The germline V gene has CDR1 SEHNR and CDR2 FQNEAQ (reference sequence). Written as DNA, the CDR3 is TGTGCCAGCAGCTCCTCAAGACCCCTACAGGGCTATGAGCAGTTCTTC. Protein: CASSSSRPLQGYEQFF.

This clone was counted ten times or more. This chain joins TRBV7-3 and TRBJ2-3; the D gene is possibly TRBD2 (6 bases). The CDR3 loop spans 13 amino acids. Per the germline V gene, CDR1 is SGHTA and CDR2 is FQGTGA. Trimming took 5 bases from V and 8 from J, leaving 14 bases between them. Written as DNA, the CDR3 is TGTGCCAGCAGCCTTTCTAGCGCTACTACGCAGTATTTT. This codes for CASSLSSATTQYF.

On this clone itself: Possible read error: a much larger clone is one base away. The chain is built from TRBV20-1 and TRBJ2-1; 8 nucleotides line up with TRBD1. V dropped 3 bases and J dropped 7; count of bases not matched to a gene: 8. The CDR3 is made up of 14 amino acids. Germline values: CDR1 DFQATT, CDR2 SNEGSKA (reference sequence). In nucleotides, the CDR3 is TGCAGTGCTAGTCGTGGACAGGGTGTAAATGAGCAGTTCTTC. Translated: CSASRGQGVNEQFF.

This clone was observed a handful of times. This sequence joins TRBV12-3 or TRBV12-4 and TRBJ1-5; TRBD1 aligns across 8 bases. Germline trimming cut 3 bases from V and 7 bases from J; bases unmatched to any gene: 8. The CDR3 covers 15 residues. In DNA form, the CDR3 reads TGTGCCAGCAGTTTCGGACAGGGAGGCATACAGCCCCAGCATTTT. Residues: CASSFGQGGIQPQHF.

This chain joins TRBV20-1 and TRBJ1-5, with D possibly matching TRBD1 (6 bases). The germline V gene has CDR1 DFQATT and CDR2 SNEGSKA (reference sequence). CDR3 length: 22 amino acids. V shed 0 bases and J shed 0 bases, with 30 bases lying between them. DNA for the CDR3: TGCAGTGCTAGAGATTGGAGAAGCACCACTGGGGGCGCGTTCTATAGCAATCAGCCCCAGCATTTT. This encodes CSARDWRSTTGGAFYSNQPQHF.

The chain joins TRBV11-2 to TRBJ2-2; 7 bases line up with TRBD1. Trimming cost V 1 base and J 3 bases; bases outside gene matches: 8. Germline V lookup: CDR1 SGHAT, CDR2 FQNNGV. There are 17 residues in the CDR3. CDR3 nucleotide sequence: TGTGCCAGCAGCTTAGGAAGGGGACAGTCTTACACCGGGGAGCTGTTTTTT. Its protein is CASSLGRGQSYTGELFF.

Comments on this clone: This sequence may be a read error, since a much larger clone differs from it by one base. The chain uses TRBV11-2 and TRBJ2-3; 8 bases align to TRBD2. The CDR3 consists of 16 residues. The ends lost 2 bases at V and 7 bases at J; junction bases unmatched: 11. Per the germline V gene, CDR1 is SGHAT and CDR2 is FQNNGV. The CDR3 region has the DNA TGTGCCAGCAGCTTACGGGGTCGGGAGGGCTGGTATACGCAGTATTTT. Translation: CASSLRGREGWYTQYF.

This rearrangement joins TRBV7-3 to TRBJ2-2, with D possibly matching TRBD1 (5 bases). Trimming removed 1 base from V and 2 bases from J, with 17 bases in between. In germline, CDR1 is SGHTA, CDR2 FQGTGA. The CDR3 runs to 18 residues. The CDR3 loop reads CASSLMLSGWGNTGELFF. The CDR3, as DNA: TGTGCCAGCAGCTTAATGTTGTCCGGGTGGGGCAACACCGGGGAGCTGTTTTTT.